The 19 T cell receptor beta chains in this list originate from one sample, sequenced in a study of beta chain features in type 1 diabetes. Expressed TCRB transcripts were sequenced because the isolated RNA had all been reverse transcribed beforehand. Clones were sequenced by immunoSEQ multiplex PCR, and TCRdb holds only the in-frame ones, with some missing. The repertoire holds around 140,000 clones, with around a tenth as singletons. The sample comprised central memory CD4+ T cells from blood. The receptors stem from a woman aged 40 to 50 in good health.

The J gene is TRBJ1-2, the V gene TRBV4-1; 8 bases map to TRBD1. CDR3 length: 14 amino acids. The germline gives CDR1 MGHRA, CDR2 YSYEKL. The V and J ends lost 1 base and 4 bases, in that order; junction bases with no gene match: 2. The CDR3 DNA sequence: TGCGCCAGCAGCCAAGTCCAGGGGGCCTATGGCTACACCTTC. Translated, it gives CASSQVQGAYGYTF.

This clone was observed a handful of times. This rearrangement joins TRBV7-9 to TRBJ2-2; maybe TRBD1 (6 bases). The V end lost 5 bases, the J end lost 3 bases, and 13 bases lay between the germline ends. CDR1 is SEHNR, CDR2 FQNEAQ, per germline (reference sequence). The CDR3 contains 15 residues. CDR3 sequence: CASSPGTTYTGELFF. CDR3 nucleotides: TGTGCCAGCAGCCCCGGGACAACTTACACCGGGGAGCTGTTTTTT.

Relative to its sample, this clone is medium-sized. This sequence joins TRBV15 and TRBJ1-1; 9 nucleotides match TRBD1. Germline CDR1 is LNHNV and CDR2 is YYDKDF (reference sequence). The CDR3 spans 14 residues. The V segment lost 3 bases and the J segment 4 bases; nucleotides outside the gene matches: 3. CDR3 residues: CATSSLTGGTEAFF. DNA of the CDR3: TGTGCCACCAGCAGTTTGACAGGGGGCACTGAAGCTTTCTTT.

The rearrangement links TRBV6-5 to TRBJ2-3; 10 bases are shared with TRBD2. V shed 6 bases, J shed 6 bases, and the junction held 9 bases outside the gene matches. This CDR3 is built from 15 residues. The germline gives CDR1 MNHEY, CDR2 SVGAGI. The CDR3 DNA sequence: TGTGCCAGCAGACCCCCCCAGCGGGGGGGGGATACGCAGTATTTT. This translates into CASRPPQRGGDTQYF.

The sample holds a few counts of this clone. This chain uses TRBV19 with TRBJ2-3; 9 nucleotides line up with TRBD2. The trim removed 9 bases at V and 2 bases at J, leaving 6 bases unmatched. The CDR3 length is 14 residues. CDR1 and CDR2 (germline): LNHDA, SQIVND (reference sequence). For the CDR3, the DNA is TGTGCCAGCCATGAGCGGGGGGCCACAGATACGCAGTATTTT. Amino acid sequence: CASHERGATDTQYF.

Many counts were recorded for this clone. The chain has TRBV5-6 and TRBJ2-1; D uncertain. Trimming stripped 2 bases from V and 5 bases from J, with 8 bases between. This CDR3 region has 13 residues. Germline V CDR1 and CDR2: SGHDT, YYEEEE. The CDR3 reads CASSFGRDNEQFF. As DNA, the CDR3 is TGTGCCAGCAGCTTTGGTCGGGACAATGAGCAGTTCTTC.

This clone has a handful of counts. V and J are TRBV7-9 and TRBJ1-5; a possible D gene is TRBD1 (6 bases). Germline loops: CDR1 SEHNR, CDR2 FQNEAQ (reference sequence). V dropped 6 bases and J dropped 1 base, with 13 bases sitting between them. There are 15 residues in the CDR3. CDR3 in amino acids: CASSQGSLSNQPQHF. DNA for the CDR3: TGTGCCAGCAGTCAGGGGAGTCTGAGCAATCAGCCCCAGCATTTT.

This clone has only a few counts. The J gene is TRBJ1-1, the V gene TRBV2, with a possible D match to TRBD1 (5 bases). The CDR3 is 14 amino acids. The V gene's germline CDR1 is SNHLY and CDR2 FYNNEI. V was cut by 3 bases and J by 1 base, with 9 bases left in between. CDR3 sequence (DNA): TGTGCCAGCAGTGATCAGGGCCCGAACACTGAAGCTTTCTTT. Amino acids: CASSDQGPNTEAFF.

This chain joins TRBV27 and TRBJ1-5; no reliable D call. V lost 3 bases, J lost 1 base, and 10 bases lay in between. Germline assignment: CDR1 MNHEY and CDR2 SMNVEV (reference sequence). The CDR3 has 15 residues. The CDR3 here is CASSFEGRSNQPQHF. CDR3 DNA: TGTGCCAGCAGTTTTGAGGGCAGGAGCAATCAGCCCCAGCATTTT.

This clone has only a few counts. J is TRBJ1-2 and V is TRBV4-1, with unresolved D. Germline-derived CDR1 and CDR2 are MGHRA and YSYEKL. The CDR3 length is 15 residues. V was cut by 1 base and J by 4 bases, with 13 bases left in between. The CDR3 sequence: CASSQVGSSGYGYTF. CDR3 coding DNA: TGCGCCAGCAGCCAAGTGGGGAGTTCCGGCTATGGCTACACCTTC.

The gene calls are TRBV7-2 and TRBJ1-5, with D hard to call. The CDR3 runs to 13 residues. Germline V gives CDR1 SGHTA, CDR2 FQGNSA. The V and J ends lost 5 bases and 11 bases respectively, with 16 bases between them. The CDR3 DNA is TGTGCCAGCAGCCTGCAAGACCTGCAGGCCCAGCATTTT. As protein: CASSLQDLQAQHF.

As to this clone: The same CDR3 can be traced to other DNA sequences in this sample. V gene TRBV5-1 combines with J gene TRBJ2-2; a weak D match, TRBD1 (5 bases). Germline V lookup: CDR1 SGHRS, CDR2 YFSETQ. There are 14 residues in the CDR3. The V end lost 4 bases, the J end lost 2 bases, and 9 bases lay between the germline ends. CDR3 amino acids: CASSPQGNTGELFF. In DNA form, the CDR3 reads TGCGCCAGCAGCCCGCAGGGAAACACCGGGGAGCTGTTTTTT.

The chain uses TRBV7-8 and TRBJ2-3, with a tentative D call TRBD1 (6 bases). The CDR3 extends over 15 amino acids. V was clipped by 5 bases and J by 5 bases, with 17 bases between them. Germline-derived CDR1 and CDR2 are SGHVS and FQNEAQ. The CDR3 region is CASSDNRAWGDTQYF. CDR3 coding DNA: TGTGCCAGCAGCGACAACAGGGCCTGGGGAGATACGCAGTATTTT.

This chain uses TRBV25-1 with TRBJ2-5; 7 nucleotides agree with TRBD1. The germline V gene has CDR1 MGHDK and CDR2 SYGVNS. V was clipped by 0 bases and J by 5 bases; unmatched bases: 12. This CDR3 has 17 amino acids. The CDR3 loop reads CASSEYQTDRQRETQYF. As DNA, the CDR3 is TGTGCCAGCAGTGAATACCAAACGGACAGGCAGAGGGAGACCCAGTACTTC.

This clone was counted only a few times. The same CDR3 is also encoded by other DNA sequences in this sample. As DNA, the CDR3 is TGTGCCAGCAGCCAAGAACGACAGGGAAATGAAAAACTGTTTTTT. The encoded protein is CASSQERQGNEKLFF. The genes are TRBV14 and TRBJ1-4, with TRBD1 matching 7 bases. This CDR3 spans 15 amino acids. Germline trimming cut 0 bases from V and 5 bases from J; bases unmatched to any gene: 3. Per the germline V gene, CDR1 is SGHDN and CDR2 is FVKESK.

CDR3 residues: CASSANRGNYEKLFF. CDR3 nucleotides: TGTGCCAGCTCAGCCAACAGGGGTAACTACGAAAAACTGTTTTTT. The rearrangement joins TRBV18 to TRBJ1-4, with 7 positions matching TRBD1. CDR1 is KGHSH and CDR2 is LQKENI in the germline V gene. J lost 8 bases, V lost 5 bases, and 11 bases had no gene match. The CDR3 sequence is 15 residues long.

This clone was detected only a few times. The chain couples TRBV2 to TRBJ1-1, with D perhaps TRBD1 (5 bases). Per germline, CDR1 SNHLY and CDR2 FYNNEI. The CDR3 runs 12 residues. V lost 11 bases and J 2 bases, leaving 12 bases between the germline ends. The CDR3 region is CAPGVGNTEAFF. In nucleotides, the CDR3 is TGTGCCCCGGGGGTGGGCAACACTGAAGCTTTCTTT.

The rearrangement uses TRBV5-1 and TRBJ2-7, with 8 bases matching TRBD1. This CDR3 is 15 amino acids long. Germline V gives CDR1 SGHRS, CDR2 YFSETQ. V was pared by 4 bases and J by 1 base, with 7 bases of the junction left unmatched. The DNA of the CDR3 is TGCGCCAGCAGCGGCTCAGGGGGCCCATCCTACGAGCAGTACTTC. Protein sequence: CASSGSGGPSYEQYF.

J is TRBJ2-7 and V is TRBV4-3; 10 nucleotides match TRBD2. V gave up 3 bases and J gave up 6 bases; unmatched junction bases: 8. Germline CDR1 is LGHNA and CDR2 is YSLEER. This CDR3 has 15 residues. In DNA, the CDR3 is TGCGCCAGCAGCCAGGAGGGACTAGCGTCTGCCGAGCAGTACTTC. Translation gives CASSQEGLASAEQYF.